Listed below are T cell receptor beta chains from one sample, sequenced in a study of OX40 agonist ivuxolimab in advanced cancers. TCRdb keeps only in-frame clones here, not all; method: immunoSEQ multiplex PCR. This table holds about 62,000 clones, about four fifths found once. The sample consisted of CD4+ or CD8+ T cells sorted from blood, taken in a trial of the OX40 agonist ivuxolimab. All receptors derive from an adult with an advanced solid tumor such as melanoma, head and neck, liver or kidney cancer. Each CDR3 is given with its conserved first and last residue. The D gene is left open where the match is weak. The size entry is marked missing in some rows and otherwise reads once, few, many or a size class.

d_gene	abundance	v_gene	j_gene	CDR3aa	CDR3nt
NA	NA	TRBV6-1	TRBJ1-4	CASSENLGGGEKLFF	TGTGCCAGCAGTGAAAATCTGGGGGGTGGCGAAAAACTGTTTTTT
NA	NA	TRBV11-2	TRBJ2-1	CASSLEPPGLYNEQFF	TGTGCCAGCAGCTTAGAACCACCGGGGCTCTACAATGAGCAGTTCTTC
NA	NA	TRBV11-1	TRBJ2-3	CASSLTGSTDTQYF	TGTGCCAGCAGCTTAACAGGGAGTACAGATACGCAGTATTTT
NA	NA	TRBV5-5	TRBJ1-1	CASSLGLNTEAFF	TGTGCCAGCAGCTTGGGATTGAACACTGAAGCTTTCTTT
NA	NA	TRBV5-6	TRBJ2-1	CASSWGENEQFF	TGTGCCAGCAGCTGGGGTGAGAATGAGCAGTTCTTC
TRBD2	NA	TRBV7-6	TRBJ2-3	CASSSTDGRALYTQYF	TGTGCCAGCAGCTCCACCGACGGGAGGGCCCTTTATACGCAGTATTTT
TRBD1	NA	TRBV10-3	TRBJ1-2	CAISDGQGYGYTF	TGTGCCATCAGTGACGGACAGGGCTATGGCTACACCTTC
TRBD1	NA	TRBV29-1	TRBJ1-1	CSVGQQGAGTEAFF	TGCAGCGTTGGACAACAGGGGGCGGGCACTGAAGCTTTCTTT
NA	NA	TRBV27	TRBJ1-2	CASSSPGARDYGYTF	TGTGCCAGCAGTTCACCGGGGGCGAGGGACTATGGCTACACCTTC
NA	NA	TRBV4-3	TRBJ2-3	CASSPRPRGATDTQYF	TGCGCCAGCAGCCCACGACCTCGGGGGGCGACAGATACGCAGTATTTT
NA	once	TRBV7-7	TRBJ2-2	CASSLKQGSGELFF	TGTGCTAGCAGCTTAAAACAGGGCAGCGGGGAGCTGTTTTTT
NA	NA	TRBV6-1	TRBJ2-6	CASSEALGSGANVLTF	TGTGCCAGCAGTGAAGCGCTGGGTTCTGGGGCCAACGTCCTGACTTTC
TRBD1	NA	TRBV4-1	TRBJ2-3	CASSQVEGASTDTQYF	TGCGCCAGCAGCCAAGTTGAGGGGGCTAGCACAGATACGCAGTATTTT
NA	NA	TRBV2	TRBJ2-7	CASIANGRGRYEQYF	TGTGCCAGCATAGCCAACGGGAGGGGGCGATACGAGCAGTACTTC
NA	NA	TRBV6-4	TRBJ2-7	CASSLWRSSYEQYF	TGTGCCAGCAGTTTGTGGCGGAGCTCCTACGAGCAGTACTTC
NA	NA	TRBV16	TRBJ1-5	CASSQGSVYSNQPQHF	TGTGCCAGCAGCCAAGGGAGCGTCTATAGCAATCAGCCCCAGCATTTT